One sample yielded the 20 T cell receptor beta chains listed below, sequenced in a study of regulatory T cells in long-lasting Graves disease. As for time point: persistent/refractory GD, antithyroid drugs over 5 years with positive TRAb. PBMC-derived RNA was used for the TCR library. The authors built TCR beta libraries using iRepertoire HTBI primers and Arm-PCR of CDR3 regions. From the multiplex PCR reads, TCRdb called clonotypes with MiXCR, one entry per CDR3 protein. The data show about 310,000 distinct CDR3 sequences, 22% seen once. The sequencing here drew on peripheral blood mononuclear cells (PBMCs), taken when the disease was refractory, from a patient treated with antithyroid drugs. These receptors all come from a female donor with Graves disease.

This clonotype has only a few counts. This rearrangement joins TRBV10-3 to TRBJ1-4, with 9 bases fitting TRBD1. V was pared by 3 bases and J by 4 bases, with 3 bases of the junction left unmatched. The germline V gene has CDR1 ENHRY and CDR2 SYGVKD. CDR3 size: 15 residues. CDR3: CAISDQGQGNEKLFF. CDR3 bases: TGTGCCATCAGTGACCAGGGACAGGGTAATGAAAAACTGTTTTTT.

This rearrangement joins TRBV28 to TRBJ2-7; 7 bases match TRBD1. The length of the CDR3 is 14 residues. The V gene's germline CDR1 is MDHEN and CDR2 SYDVKM. Losses at the gene ends were 4 bases for V and 2 bases for J; bases not matched to a gene: 5. The CDR3 nucleotides read TGTGCCAGCAGTTCCCACGGGACAGCCTACGAGCAGTACTTC. This codes for CASSSHGTAYEQYF.

This clonotype has ten or more counts. The rearrangement joins TRBV28 to TRBJ2-7, with D perhaps being TRBD1 or TRBD2 (5 bases each). V was cut by 6 bases and J by 0 bases, with 18 bases left in between. In germline, CDR1 is MDHEN, CDR2 SYDVKM. The CDR3 loop spans 16 amino acids. CDR3 sequence: CASSRPRDRLSYEQYF. The CDR3, as DNA: TGTGCCAGCAGCCGACCACGGGACCGACTCTCCTACGAGCAGTACTTC. Complete variable domain (other parts from reference TRBV28 and TRBJ2-7): DVKVTQSSRYLVKRTGEKVFLECVQDMDHENMFWYRQDPGLGLRLIYFSYDVKMKEKGDIPEGYSVSREKKERFSLILESASTNQTSMYLCASSRPRDRLSYEQYFGPGTRLTVT.

The J gene is TRBJ1-2, the V gene TRBV6-4, with 7 bases that match TRBD1. Looked up from germline, CDR1 is MRHNA and CDR2 is SNTAGT. This CDR3 has 16 residues. Unmatched junction bases numbered 10, after V lost 6 bases and J lost 0 bases. The CDR3 here is CASRAGQFTTNYGYTF. The CDR3 DNA is TGTGCCAGCAGGGCGGGACAGTTCACTACTAACTATGGCTACACCTTC.

With respect to this clonotype: This may come from a read error, since a much larger clone is one base off. The CDR3 reads CASSLQGAGTEASF. Written as DNA, the CDR3 is TGTGCCAGCTCGCTCCAGGGGGCTGGCACTGAAGCTTCCTTT. This chain links TRBV2 with TRBJ1-1; 8 bases agree with TRBD1. Germline V gives CDR1 SNHLY, CDR2 FYNNEI. The CDR3 runs 14 residues.

The table lists this clonotype with many counts. V gene TRBV6-1 combines with J gene TRBJ2-5; D could derive from TRBD1 or TRBD2 (5 bases each). The CDR3 is made up of 14 amino acids. The germline gives CDR1 MNHNS, CDR2 SASEGT. The ends were cut back, 6 bases at V and 4 bases at J, with 15 bases in the middle. In DNA form, the CDR3 reads TGTGCCAGCAGCGTCGGTAGGGACCTAGAGACCCAGTACTTC. Its protein product is CASSVGRDLETQYF.

This clonotype has more than one count but fewer than ten. V usage is TRBV29-1 and J usage is TRBJ2-5, with D perhaps assigned TRBD1 or TRBD2 (5 bases each). The length of the CDR3 is 14 residues. Trimming cost V 2 bases and J 2 bases, with 12 bases left between them. CDR1 and CDR2 (germline): SQVTM, ANQGSEA. CDR3 region: CSVEMRDQQETQYF. CDR3 nucleotides: TGCAGCGTTGAAATGAGGGACCAACAAGAGACCCAGTACTTC. Combining the CDR3 with reference TRBV29-1 and TRBJ2-5 gives the whole variable domain SAVISQKPSRDICQRGTSLTIQCQVDSQVTMMFWYRQQPGQSLTLIATANQGSEATYESGFVIDKFPISRPNLTFSTLTVSNMSPEDSSIYLCSVEMRDQQETQYFGPGTRLLVL.

This clonotype has a handful of counts. The J gene is TRBJ2-7, the V gene TRBV12-3 or TRBV12-4, with D tentatively TRBD2 (6 bases). The CDR3 has 14 residues. The V end was cut by 0 bases, the J end by 4 bases, with 10 bases between. CDR3 coding DNA: TGTGCCAGCAGTTTAGCTGGAGGGCGATACGAGCAGTACTTC. Protein product: CASSLAGGRYEQYF.

The genes are TRBV5-6 and TRBJ1-2; D ambiguous. V was pared by 0 bases and J by 5 bases, with 14 bases between. This CDR3 is built from 15 residues. Germline loops: CDR1 SGHDT, CDR2 YYEEEE. The CDR3 DNA follows: TGTGCCAGCAGCTTGGCGGGGTGGGCAGCGTATGGCTACACCTTC. Residues: CASSLAGWAAYGYTF.

This clonotype showed up many times. The chain joins TRBV28 to TRBJ2-7; D not certain. V was shortened by 6 bases and J by 6 bases, with 6 bases between the two germline ends. Germline CDR1 reads MDHEN; CDR2 reads SYDVKM. The CDR3 has 10 residues. The CDR3 bases are TGTGCCAGCAGCCCATTCGAGCAGTACTTC. Protein product: CASSPFEQYF.

This chain links TRBV5-1 with TRBJ2-2; TRBD2 agrees at 11 bases. This CDR3 spans 14 amino acids. CDR1 and CDR2 from the germline V gene are SGHRS and YFSETQ. The V and J ends lost 7 bases and 5 bases, in that order; junction bases with no gene match: 4. CDR3 in DNA: TGCGCCAGCCTAGCGGGAGGAGGGACCGGGGAGCTGTTTTTT. It translates to CASLAGGGTGELFF.

The rearrangement links TRBV29-1 to TRBJ2-4, with TRBD1 matching 10 bases. This CDR3 is built from 17 residues. J gave up 0 bases and V 7 bases, and 12 bases lay outside the gene matches. Germline loops: CDR1 SQVTM, CDR2 ANQGSEA. The CDR3 DNA sequence: TGCAGCGGGCTTGGGACAGGGGCGCCTCTAGCCAAAAACATTCAGTACTTC. Amino acids: CSGLGTGAPLAKNIQYF.

The chain employs TRBV4-3 and TRBJ2-7, with D unresolved. This CDR3 has 14 residues. Germline V gene data show CDR1 as LGHNA and CDR2 as YSLEER. The ends were cut back, 1 base at V and 4 bases at J, with 11 bases in the middle. CDR3 protein: CASSQGLVTYEQYF. CDR3 DNA sequence: TGCGCCAGCAGCCAAGGGCTAGTCACGTACGAGCAGTACTTC.

The sample holds many counts of this clonotype. The chain recombines TRBV27 with TRBJ1-6, with D unresolved. Germline CDR1 reads MNHEY; CDR2 reads SMNVEV (reference sequence). The V end lost 3 bases, the J end lost 6 bases, and 9 bases lay between the germline ends. The length of the CDR3 is 14 residues. The CDR3 region is CASSFSRTNSPLHF. The DNA of the CDR3 is TGTGCCAGCAGTTTTAGCCGGACTAATTCACCCCTCCACTTT.

This clonotype was counted only a few times. The chain links TRBV7-9 to TRBJ1-3; 7 bases are shared with TRBD1. Germline trimming cut 5 bases from V and 0 bases from J; bases unmatched to any gene: 13. Per the germline V gene, CDR1 is SEHNR and CDR2 is FQNEAQ (reference sequence). This CDR3 contains 18 residues. Here the CDR3 reads CASSTYLGQQNSGNTIYF. The CDR3 DNA reads TGTGCCAGCAGCACCTACTTGGGACAGCAGAACTCTGGAAACACCATATATTTT. The full variable domain, its missing parts supplied by reference TRBV7-9 and TRBJ1-3, is DTGVSQNPRHKITKRGQNVTFRCDPISEHNRLYWYRQTLGQGPEFLTYFQNEAQLEKSRLLSDRFSAERPKGSFSTLEIQRTEQGDSAMYLCASSTYLGQQNSGNTIYFGEGSWLTVV.

The rearrangement uses TRBV20-1 and TRBJ2-6; TRBD1 is a possible D gene (6 bases). The CDR3 covers 16 residues. The ends were cut back, 5 bases at V and 1 base at J, with 15 bases in the middle. Germline CDR1 reads DFQATT; CDR2 reads SNEGSKA (reference sequence). This chain's CDR3 is CSAGPGVGSGANVLTF. CDR3 bases: TGCAGTGCTGGGCCAGGGGTAGGGTCTGGGGCCAACGTCCTGACTTTC.

V is TRBV5-4 and J is TRBJ1-6; D ambiguous. This CDR3 contains 13 residues. The V end lost 7 bases, the J end lost 9 bases, and 14 bases lay between the germline ends. Germline CDR1 is SGHNT and CDR2 is YYREEE (reference sequence). CDR3: CASGWRFGSPLHF. In DNA form, the CDR3 reads TGTGCCAGCGGGTGGCGTTTCGGTTCACCCCTCCACTTT.

The chain joins TRBV25-1 to TRBJ1-5, with a weak D call TRBD1 (6 bases). Germline loops: CDR1 MGHDK, CDR2 SYGVNS. The CDR3 totals 17 residues. The V gene lost 8 bases and the J gene lost 5 bases, with 25 bases spanning the gap. In DNA form, the CDR3 reads TGTGCCAGCCTATTGATTACTCTGGGGGCGCAAGATCAGCCCCAGCATTTT. Its protein product is CASLLITLGAQDQPQHF.

The V gene is TRBV19, the J gene TRBJ2-7, with D unresolved. The CDR3 has 12 residues. V was pared by 6 bases and J by 9 bases, with 15 bases between. Germline V lookup: CDR1 LNHDA, CDR2 SQIVND (reference sequence). CDR3 bases: TGTGCCAGTAGCGACTCTAGTCTGGTGCAGTACTTC. Protein product: CASSDSSLVQYF.

This clonotype was observed at least ten times. V gene TRBV28 combines with J gene TRBJ2-3; 10 bases agree with TRBD2. V lost 7 bases to trimming and J lost 3 bases; unmatched junction nucleotides: 10. Germline CDR1 MDHEN, CDR2 SYDVKM. The CDR3 is made up of 16 amino acids. CDR3 nucleotide sequence: TGTGCCAGCACTCACCCAGCGGGAGGGATGACAGATACGCAGTATTTT. Its protein is CASTHPAGGMTDTQYF.